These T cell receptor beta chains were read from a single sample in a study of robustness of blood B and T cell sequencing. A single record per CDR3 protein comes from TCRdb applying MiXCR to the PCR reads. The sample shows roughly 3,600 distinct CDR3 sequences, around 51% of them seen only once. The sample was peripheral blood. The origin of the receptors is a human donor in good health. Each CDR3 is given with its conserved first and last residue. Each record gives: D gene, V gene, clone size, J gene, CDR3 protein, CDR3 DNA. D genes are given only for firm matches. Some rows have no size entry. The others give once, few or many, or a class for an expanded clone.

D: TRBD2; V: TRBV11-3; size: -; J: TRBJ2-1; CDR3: CASSPLAGGPHNEQFF; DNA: TGTGCCAGCAGCCCCCTAGCGGGGGGGCCACACAATGAGCAGTTCTTC
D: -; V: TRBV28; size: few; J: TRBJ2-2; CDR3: CASKSRGTNTGELFF; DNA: TGTGCCAGCAAAAGTAGGGGGACGAACACCGGGGAGCTGTTTTTT
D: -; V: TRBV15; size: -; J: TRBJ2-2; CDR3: CATSRVKSGELFF; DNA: TGTGCCACCAGCAGAGTCAAGTCCGGGGAGCTGTTTTTT
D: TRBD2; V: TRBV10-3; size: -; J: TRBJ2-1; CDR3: CAISESGLAGDNEQFF; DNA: TGTGCCATCAGTGAGTCAGGGCTAGCGGGGGACAATGAGCAGTTCTTC
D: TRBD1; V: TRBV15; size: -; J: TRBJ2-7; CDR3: CATSRDAWQGAIYEQYF; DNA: TGTGCCACCAGCAGAGATGCCTGGCAGGGGGCAATCTACGAGCAGTACTTC
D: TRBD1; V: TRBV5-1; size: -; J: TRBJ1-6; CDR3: CASSLKDRASSYNSPLHF; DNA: TGCGCCAGCAGCTTGAAAGACAGGGCTAGCTCCTATAATTCACCCCTCCACTTT
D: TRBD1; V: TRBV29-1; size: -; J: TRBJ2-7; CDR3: CSVPGQGSYEQYF; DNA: TGCAGCGTCCCGGGACAGGGCTCCTACGAGCAGTACTTC
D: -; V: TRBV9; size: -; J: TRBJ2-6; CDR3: CASSVRRANVLTF; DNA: TGTGCCAGCAGCGTTAGGAGGGCCAACGTCCTGACTTTC
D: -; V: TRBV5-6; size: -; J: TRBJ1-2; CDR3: CASSLGTGDYGYTF; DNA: TGTGCCAGCAGCTTGGGCACGGGGGACTATGGCTACACCTTC
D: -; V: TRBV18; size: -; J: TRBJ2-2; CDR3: CASSPAGTSNTGELFF; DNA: TGTGCCAGCTCACCAGCGGGGACTTCGAACACCGGGGAGCTGTTTTTT
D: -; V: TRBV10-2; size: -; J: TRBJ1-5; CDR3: CASSEAVNQPQHF; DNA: TGCGCCAGCAGTGAGGCAGTTAATCAGCCCCAGCATTTT
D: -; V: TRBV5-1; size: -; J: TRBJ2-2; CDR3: CASSPPGPAGTGELFF; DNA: TGCGCCAGCAGCCCCCCGGGCCCCGCGGGGACCGGGGAGCTGTTTTTT
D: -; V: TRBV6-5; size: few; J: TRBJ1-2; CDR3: CASSSGAANYGYTF; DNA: TGTGCCAGCAGTTCGGGCGCTGCTAACTATGGCTACACCTTC
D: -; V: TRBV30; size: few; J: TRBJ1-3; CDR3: CAWSWGSGNTIYF; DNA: TGTGCCTGGAGTTGGGGATCTGGAAACACCATATATTTT
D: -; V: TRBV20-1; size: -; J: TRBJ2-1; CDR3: CSAISHSEQFF; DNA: TGCAGTGCTATATCCCACAGTGAGCAGTTCTTC
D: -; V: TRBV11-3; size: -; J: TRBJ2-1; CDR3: CASSPPRLASGNEQFF; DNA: TGTGCCAGCAGCCCCCCCCGCCTCGCTAGTGGGAATGAGCAGTTCTTC
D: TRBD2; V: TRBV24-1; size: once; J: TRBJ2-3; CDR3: CATSDFAGADTQYF; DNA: TGTGCCACCAGTGATTTTGCGGGGGCAGATACGCAGTATTTT
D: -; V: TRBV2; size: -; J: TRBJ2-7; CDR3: CASSSGDRNEQYF; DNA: TGTGCCAGCAGTTCAGGGGATCGTAACGAGCAGTACTTC
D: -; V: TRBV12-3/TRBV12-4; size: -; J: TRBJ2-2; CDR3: CASSLDPGAGTGELFF; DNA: TGTGCCAGCAGTTTAGATCCGGGGGCGGGCACCGGGGAGCTGTTTTTT
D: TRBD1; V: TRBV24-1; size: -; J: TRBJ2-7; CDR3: CATNPIYRGDYEQYF; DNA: TGTGCCACCAATCCAATTTACAGGGGAGACTACGAGCAGTACTTC
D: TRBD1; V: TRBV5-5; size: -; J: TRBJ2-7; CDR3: CASSLNRGGGYEQYF; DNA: TGTGCCAGCAGCTTGAACAGGGGTGGTGGCTACGAGCAGTACTTC
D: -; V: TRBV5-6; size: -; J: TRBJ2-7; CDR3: CASSLYGGNKDEQYF; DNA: TGTGCCAGCAGCCTTTACGGAGGGAATAAGGACGAGCAGTACTTC
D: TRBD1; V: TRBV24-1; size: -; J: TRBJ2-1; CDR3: CATAGTGSIFTYNEQFF; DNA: TGTGCCACCGCCGGGACAGGGTCTATTTTTACCTACAATGAGCAGTTCTTC
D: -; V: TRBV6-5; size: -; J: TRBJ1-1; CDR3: CASGRANTEAFF; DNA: TGTGCCAGCGGCAGGGCTAACACTGAAGCTTTCTTT
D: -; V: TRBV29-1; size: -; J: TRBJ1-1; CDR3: CSVEESGVAFF; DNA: TGCAGCGTTGAAGAATCTGGGGTGGCTTTCTTT
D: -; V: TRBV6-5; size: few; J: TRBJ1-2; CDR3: CASSYSSGDIYGYTF; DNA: TGTGCCAGCAGTTACTCGAGTGGGGACATCTATGGCTACACCTTC
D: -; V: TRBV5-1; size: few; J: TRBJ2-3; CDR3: CASSLTTDTQYF; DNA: TGCGCCAGCAGCTTGACGACAGATACGCAGTATTTT
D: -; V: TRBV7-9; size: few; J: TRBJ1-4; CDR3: CASSHEGTNEKLFF; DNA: TGTGCCAGCAGTCACGAGGGAACTAATGAAAAACTGTTTTTT
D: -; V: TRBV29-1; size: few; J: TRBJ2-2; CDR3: CSVEVGGVNTGELFF; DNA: TGCAGCGTTGAAGTGGGGGGCGTAAACACCGGGGAGCTGTTTTTT
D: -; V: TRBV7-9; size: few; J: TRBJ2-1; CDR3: CASSISGTSDNEQFF; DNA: TGTGCCAGCAGCATATCAGGGACATCGGACAATGAGCAGTTCTTC
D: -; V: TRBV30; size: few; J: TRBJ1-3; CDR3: CAWSDRNTIYF; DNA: TGTGCCTGGAGTGATAGAAACACCATATATTTT
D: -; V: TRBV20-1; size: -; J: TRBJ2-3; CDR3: CSARDLSQGPDTQYF; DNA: TGCAGTGCTAGAGATCTATCGCAGGGACCAGATACGCAGTATTTT
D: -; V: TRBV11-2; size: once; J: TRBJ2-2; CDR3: CASRPGTWSQTGELFF; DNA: TGTGCCAGCAGACCCGGAACTTGGTCCCAAACCGGGGAGCTGTTTTTT
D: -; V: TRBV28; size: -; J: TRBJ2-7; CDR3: CASSLDRYEQYF; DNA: TGTGCCAGCAGTTTGGACAGATACGAGCAGTACTTC
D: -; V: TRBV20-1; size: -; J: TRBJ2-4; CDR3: CSARDRMVSTKNIQYF; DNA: TGCAGTGCTAGAGATCGAATGGTTTCGACCAAAAACATTCAGTACTTC
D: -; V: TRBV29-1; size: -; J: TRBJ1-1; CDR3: CSALTGPPEAFF; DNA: TGCAGCGCCCTTACAGGGCCCCCTGAAGCTTTCTTT
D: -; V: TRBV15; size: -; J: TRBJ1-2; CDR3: CATSRVPGQGNGYTF; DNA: TGTGCCACCAGCAGAGTTCCGGGGCAGGGGAATGGCTACACCTTC
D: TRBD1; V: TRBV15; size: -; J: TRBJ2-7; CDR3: CATSRDRGTGDPSYEQYF; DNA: TGTGCCACCAGCAGAGATAGGGGAACAGGGGACCCCTCCTACGAGCAGTACTTC
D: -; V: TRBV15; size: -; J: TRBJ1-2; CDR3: CATSRGTERGGYTF; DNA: TGTGCCACCAGCAGGGGAACTGAGAGGGGTGGCTACACCTTC
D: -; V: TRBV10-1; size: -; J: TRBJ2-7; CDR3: CASPEGRSHEQYF; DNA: TGCGCCAGCCCAGAGGGGAGGTCTCACGAGCAGTACTTC
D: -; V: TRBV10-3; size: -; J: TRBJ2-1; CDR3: CAISAERGDSLNEQFF; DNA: TGTGCCATCAGTGCTGAAAGGGGGGACTCCTTGAATGAGCAGTTCTTC
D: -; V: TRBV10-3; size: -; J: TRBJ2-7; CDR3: CAISVAETSSYEQYF; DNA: TGTGCCATCAGTGTAGCCGAAACGAGCTCCTACGAGCAGTACTTC
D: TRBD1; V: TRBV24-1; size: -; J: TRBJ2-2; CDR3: CATSDLGTGDPSSGELFF; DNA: TGTGCCACCAGTGATTTGGGGACAGGGGACCCCAGTTCCGGGGAGCTGTTTTTT
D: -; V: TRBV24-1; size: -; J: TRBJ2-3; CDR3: CATSGQSGLTSTDTQYF; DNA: TGTGCCACCAGTGGTCAGTCGGGCCTTACTAGCACAGATACGCAGTATTTT
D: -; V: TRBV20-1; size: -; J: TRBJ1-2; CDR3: CSAVTGNYGYTF; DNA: TGCAGTGCTGTTACAGGGAACTATGGCTACACCTTC
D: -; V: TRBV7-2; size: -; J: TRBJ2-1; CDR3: CASSLAGGREQFF; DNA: TGTGCCAGCAGCTTAGCCGGGGGAAGGGAGCAGTTCTTC
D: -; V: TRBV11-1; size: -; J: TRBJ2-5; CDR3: CASSGTFGETQYF; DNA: TGTGCCAGCAGCGGGACTTTTGGAGAGACCCAGTACTTC
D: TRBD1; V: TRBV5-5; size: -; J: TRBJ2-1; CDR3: CASRRDRGMSSYNEQFF; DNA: TGTGCCAGCAGACGGGACAGGGGAATGAGCTCCTACAATGAGCAGTTCTTC
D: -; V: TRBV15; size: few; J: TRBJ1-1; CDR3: CATSRDYTEAFF; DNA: TGTGCCACCAGCAGAGATTACACTGAAGCTTTCTTT
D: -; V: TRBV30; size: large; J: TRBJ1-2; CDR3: CAWSGQGGYGYTF; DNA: TGTGCCTGGAGTGGGCAGGGTGGCTATGGCTACACCTTC
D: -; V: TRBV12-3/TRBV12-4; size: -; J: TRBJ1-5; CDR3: CASSLVSNQPQHF; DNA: TGTGCCAGCAGTTTGGTTAGCAATCAGCCCCAGCATTTT
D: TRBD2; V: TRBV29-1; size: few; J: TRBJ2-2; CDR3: CSVEIRGVGGTGELFF; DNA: TGCAGCGTTGAAATCCGGGGGGTGGGAGGAACCGGGGAGCTGTTTTTT
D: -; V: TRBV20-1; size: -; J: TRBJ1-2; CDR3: CSARTTSGDGYTF; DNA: TGCAGTGCTAGAACCACATCGGGGGACGGCTACACCTTC
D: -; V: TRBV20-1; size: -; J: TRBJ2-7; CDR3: CSARDRAGVQYF; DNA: TGCAGTGCTAGAGATCGCGCGGGCGTGCAGTACTTC
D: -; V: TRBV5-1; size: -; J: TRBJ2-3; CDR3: CASSLERGTDTQYF; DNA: TGCGCCAGCAGCTTGGAACGGGGCACAGATACGCAGTATTTT
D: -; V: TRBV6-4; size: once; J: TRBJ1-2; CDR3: CASSGYFMYPTGPTNYGYTF; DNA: TGTGCCAGCAGTGGCTATTTCATGTATCCGACAGGACCTACTAACTATGGCTACACCTTC
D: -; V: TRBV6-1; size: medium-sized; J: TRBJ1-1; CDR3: CASSTTVMNTEAFF; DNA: TGTGCCAGCAGCACGACAGTCATGAACACTGAAGCTTTCTTT